This TCR beta chain derives from a study of blood T cell repertoires in COVID-19. Across the study: Samples came from the United States, Italy and Spain, spanning acute and convalescent COVID-19.

Seattle participants joined during active infection and were tracked over time. Germline lookup yields CDR1 SGHRS and CDR2 YFSETQ. Trimming took off 0 bases at V and 4 bases at J, with 13 bases between the two ends. The CDR3 length is 15 residues. This table comes from immunoSEQ multiplex PCR, and its TCRdb copy is limited to in-frame clones, with some not included. This sample has about 140,000 clones, with 80% to 85% found just once. The V gene is TRBV5-1, the J gene TRBJ1-2, with D perhaps matching TRBD1 (6 bases). Sequencing used peripheral blood. This receptor was taken from a man aged 25-45 years with COVID-19, enrolled during active disease. DNA of the CDR3: TGCGCCAGCAGCTTGGGGGGGCTGAGTACCTATGGCTACACCTTC. Residues: CASSLGGLSTYGYTF. Drawing the rest from reference TRBV5-1 and TRBJ1-2, the complete variable domain is KAGVTQTPRYLIKTRGQQVTLSCSPISGHRSVSWYQQTPGQGLQFLFEYFSETQRNKGNFPGRFSGRQFSNSRSEMNVSTLELGDSALYLCASSLGGLSTYGYTFGSGTRLTVV.